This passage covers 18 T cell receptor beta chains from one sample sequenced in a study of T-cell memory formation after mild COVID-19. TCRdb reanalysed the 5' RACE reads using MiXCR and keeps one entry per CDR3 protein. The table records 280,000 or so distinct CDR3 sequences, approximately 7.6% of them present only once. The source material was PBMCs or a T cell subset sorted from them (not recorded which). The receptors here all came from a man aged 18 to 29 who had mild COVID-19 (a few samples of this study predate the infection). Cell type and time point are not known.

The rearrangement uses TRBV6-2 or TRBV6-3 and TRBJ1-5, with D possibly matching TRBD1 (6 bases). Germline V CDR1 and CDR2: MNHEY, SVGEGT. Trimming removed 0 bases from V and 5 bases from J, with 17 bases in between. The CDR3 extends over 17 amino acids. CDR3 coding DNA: TGTGCCAGCAGTTACTCCCCCAGGGGAGGGTCCGATCAGCCCCAGCATTTT. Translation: CASSYSPRGGSDQPQHF.

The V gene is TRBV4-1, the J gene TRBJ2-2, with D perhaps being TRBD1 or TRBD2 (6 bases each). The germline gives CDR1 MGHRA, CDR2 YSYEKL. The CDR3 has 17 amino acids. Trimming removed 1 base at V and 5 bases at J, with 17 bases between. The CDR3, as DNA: TGCGCCAGCAGCCAAGGCGGGCTAATAGGGGGGACCGGGGAGCTGTTTTTT. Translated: CASSQGGLIGGTGELFF.

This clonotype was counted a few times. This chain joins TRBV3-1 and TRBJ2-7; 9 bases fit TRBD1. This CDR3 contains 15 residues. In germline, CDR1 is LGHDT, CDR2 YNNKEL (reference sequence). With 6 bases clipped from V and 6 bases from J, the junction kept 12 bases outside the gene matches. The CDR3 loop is CASRPTGGQGSEQYF. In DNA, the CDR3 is TGTGCCAGCAGACCGACAGGGGGGCAGGGAAGCGAGCAGTACTTC.

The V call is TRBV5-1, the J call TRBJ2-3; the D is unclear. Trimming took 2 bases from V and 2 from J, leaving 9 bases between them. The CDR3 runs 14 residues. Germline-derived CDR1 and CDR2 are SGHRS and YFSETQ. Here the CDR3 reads CASSFRQATDTQYF. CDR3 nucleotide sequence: TGCGCCAGCAGCTTTAGGCAGGCCACAGATACGCAGTATTTT.

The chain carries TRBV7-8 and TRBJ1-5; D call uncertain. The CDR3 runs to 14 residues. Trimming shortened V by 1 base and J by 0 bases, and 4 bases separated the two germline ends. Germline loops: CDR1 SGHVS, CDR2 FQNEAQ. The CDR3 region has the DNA TGTGCCAGCAGCTTAGTTGCTAGCAATCAGCCCCAGCATTTT. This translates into CASSLVASNQPQHF.

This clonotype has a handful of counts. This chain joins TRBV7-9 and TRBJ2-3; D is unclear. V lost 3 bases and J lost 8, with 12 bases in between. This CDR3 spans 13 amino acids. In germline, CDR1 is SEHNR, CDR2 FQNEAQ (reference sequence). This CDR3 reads CASSFSPPTTQYF. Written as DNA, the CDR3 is TGTGCCAGCAGCTTTTCTCCTCCGACTACGCAGTATTTT. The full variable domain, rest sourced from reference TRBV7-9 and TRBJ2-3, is DTGVSQNPRHKITKRGQNVTFRCDPISEHNRLYWYRQTLGQGPEFLTYFQNEAQLEKSRLLSDRFSAERPKGSFSTLEIQRTEQGDSAMYLCASSFSPPTTQYFGPGTRLTVL.

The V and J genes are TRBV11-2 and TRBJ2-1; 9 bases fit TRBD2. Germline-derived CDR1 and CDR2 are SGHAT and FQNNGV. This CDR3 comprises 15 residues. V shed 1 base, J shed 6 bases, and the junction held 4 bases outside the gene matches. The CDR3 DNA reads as TGTGCCAGCAGCTTAGGGTCTAGCGGGACCAATGAGCAGTTCTTC. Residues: CASSLGSSGTNEQFF.

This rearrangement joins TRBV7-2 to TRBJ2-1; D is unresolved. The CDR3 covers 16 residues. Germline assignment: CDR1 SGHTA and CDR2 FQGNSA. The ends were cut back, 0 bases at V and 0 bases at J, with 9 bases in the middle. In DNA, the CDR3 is TGTGCCAGCAGCTTAGCCGGGTTGAGCTCCTACAATGAGCAGTTCTTC. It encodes CASSLAGLSSYNEQFF.

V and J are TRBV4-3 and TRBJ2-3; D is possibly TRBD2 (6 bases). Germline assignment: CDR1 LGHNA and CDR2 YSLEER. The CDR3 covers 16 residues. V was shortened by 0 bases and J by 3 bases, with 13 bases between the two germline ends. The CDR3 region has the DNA TGCGCCAGCAGCCAAGATAGGAGGGGTACAACAGATACGCAGTATTTT. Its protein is CASSQDRRGTTDTQYF.

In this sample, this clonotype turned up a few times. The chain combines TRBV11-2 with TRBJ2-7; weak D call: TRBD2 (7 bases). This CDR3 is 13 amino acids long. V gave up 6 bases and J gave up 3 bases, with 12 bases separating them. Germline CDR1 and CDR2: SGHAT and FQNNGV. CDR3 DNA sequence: TGTGCCAGCAGTCCCGGGGGGCGCTACGAGCAGTACGTC. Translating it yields CASSPGGRYEQYV.

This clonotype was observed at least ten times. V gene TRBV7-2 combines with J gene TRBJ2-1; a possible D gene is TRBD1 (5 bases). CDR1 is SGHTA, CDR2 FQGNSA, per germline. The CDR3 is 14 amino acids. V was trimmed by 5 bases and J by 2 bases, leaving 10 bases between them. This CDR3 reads CASSPPGTYNEQFF. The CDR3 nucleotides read TGTGCCAGCAGCCCCCCAGGGACCTACAATGAGCAGTTCTTC.

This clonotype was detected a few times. CDR3 DNA: TGCGCCAGCAGCCCCAGACATGGTGAAGCTTTCTTT. The encoded protein is CASSPRHGEAFF. The gene calls are TRBV4-1 and TRBJ1-1; D is unclear. The length of the CDR3 is 12 residues. Trimming removed 4 bases at V and 7 bases at J, with 10 bases between. Germline V lookup: CDR1 MGHRA, CDR2 YSYEKL.

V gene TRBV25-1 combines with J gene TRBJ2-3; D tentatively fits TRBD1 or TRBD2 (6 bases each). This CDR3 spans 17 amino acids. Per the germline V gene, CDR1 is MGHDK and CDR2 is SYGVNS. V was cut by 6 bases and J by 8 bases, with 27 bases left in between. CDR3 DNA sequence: TGTGCCAGCAGCCTCGGGGTGGGCAAGGGGGGTGTCGGTACGCAGTATTTT. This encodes CASSLGVGKGGVGTQYF.

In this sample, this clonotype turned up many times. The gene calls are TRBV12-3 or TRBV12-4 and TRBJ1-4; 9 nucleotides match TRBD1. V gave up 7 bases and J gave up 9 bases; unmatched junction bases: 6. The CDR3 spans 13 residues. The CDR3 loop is CASTRTGEKKLFF. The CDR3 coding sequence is TGTGCCAGCACCCGGACAGGGGAGAAAAAACTGTTTTTT.

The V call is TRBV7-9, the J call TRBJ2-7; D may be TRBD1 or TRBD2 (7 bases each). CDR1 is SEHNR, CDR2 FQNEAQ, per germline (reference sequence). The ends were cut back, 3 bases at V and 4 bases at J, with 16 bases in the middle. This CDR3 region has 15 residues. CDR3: CASSLGRGGKYEQYF. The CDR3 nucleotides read TGTGCCAGCAGCTTGGGCAGGGGGGGAAAGTACGAGCAGTACTTC. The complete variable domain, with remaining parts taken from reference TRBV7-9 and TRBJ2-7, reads DTGVSQNPRHKITKRGQNVTFRCDPISEHNRLYWYRQTLGQGPEFLTYFQNEAQLEKSRLLSDRFSAERPKGSFSTLEIQRTEQGDSAMYLCASSLGRGGKYEQYFGPGTRLTVT.

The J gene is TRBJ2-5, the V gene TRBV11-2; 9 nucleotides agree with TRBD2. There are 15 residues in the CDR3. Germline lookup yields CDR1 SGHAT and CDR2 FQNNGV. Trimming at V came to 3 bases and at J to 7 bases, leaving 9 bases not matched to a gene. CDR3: CASSLERGAAGTQYF. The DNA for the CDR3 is TGTGCCAGCAGCTTGGAGCGGGGGGCAGCCGGGACCCAGTACTTC.

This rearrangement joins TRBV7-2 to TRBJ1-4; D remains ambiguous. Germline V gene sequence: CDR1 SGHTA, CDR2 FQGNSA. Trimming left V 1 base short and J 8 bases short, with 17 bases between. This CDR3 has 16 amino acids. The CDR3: CASSLESGRRREKLFF. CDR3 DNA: TGTGCCAGCAGCTTAGAGTCGGGCCGACGTCGGGAAAAACTGTTTTTT.

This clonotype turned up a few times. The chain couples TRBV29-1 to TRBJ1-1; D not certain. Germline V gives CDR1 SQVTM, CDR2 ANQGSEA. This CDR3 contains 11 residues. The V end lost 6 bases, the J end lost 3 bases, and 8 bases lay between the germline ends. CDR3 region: CSVGEDTEAFF. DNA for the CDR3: TGCAGCGTCGGGGAGGACACTGAAGCTTTCTTT.